This is a list of T cell receptor beta chains from one sample in a study of blood T cell repertoires in COVID-19. The protocol was immunoSEQ multiplex PCR, while the TCRdb copy is restricted to in-frame clones and leaves out a portion. The table has tens of thousands of clones, around four fifths seen once. Material: peripheral blood. These receptor sequences come from an elderly woman with active or convalescent COVID-19. Each CDR3 is given with its conserved first and last residue. D genes are given only for firm matches. Only part of the rows carry a size: once, few, many, or a class if the clone is expanded.

cdr3_aa: CASSIRQDAMNTEAFF; cdr3_nt: TGTGCCAGTAGTATCAGGCAGGATGCAATGAACACTGAAGCTTTCTTT; v_call: TRBV19; j_call: TRBJ1-1; d_call: .; clone_size: .
cdr3_aa: CASTEAGRVGDTQYF; cdr3_nt: TGTGCCAGCACCGAGGCGGGACGGGTCGGAGATACGCAGTATTTT; v_call: TRBV6-5; j_call: TRBJ2-3; d_call: .; clone_size: .
cdr3_aa: CASSPRGLGTDTQYF; cdr3_nt: TGTGCCAGCAGTCCTCGGGGTTTAGGCACAGATACGCAGTATTTT; v_call: TRBV3-1/TRBV3-2; j_call: TRBJ2-3; d_call: .; clone_size: once
cdr3_aa: CASSRTVFSYNEQFF; cdr3_nt: TGTGCCAGCAGCCGGACTGTCTTTTCCTACAATGAGCAGTTCTTC; v_call: TRBV27; j_call: TRBJ2-1; d_call: .; clone_size: .
cdr3_aa: CASSLVQGSAEAFF; cdr3_nt: TGTGCCAGCAGCTTGGTCCAGGGTTCGGCTGAAGCTTTCTTT; v_call: TRBV5-6; j_call: TRBJ1-1; d_call: .; clone_size: .
cdr3_aa: CASSQDISPPQHF; cdr3_nt: TGTGCCAGCAGCCAAGATATATCCCCGCCCCAGCATTTT; v_call: TRBV3-1/TRBV3-2; j_call: TRBJ1-5; d_call: .; clone_size: .
cdr3_aa: CASSQDPRAGELFF; cdr3_nt: TGTGCCAGCAGCCAAGATCCCCGGGCAGGGGAACTGTTTTTT; v_call: TRBV3-1/TRBV3-2; j_call: TRBJ1-4; d_call: .; clone_size: .
cdr3_aa: CASSLGPGGNIQYF; cdr3_nt: TGTGCCAGCAGTTTAGGGCCAGGGGGAAACATTCAGTACTTC; v_call: TRBV28; j_call: TRBJ2-4; d_call: TRBD1; clone_size: .
cdr3_aa: CASSLTGLGYNEQFF; cdr3_nt: TGTGCCAGCAGCTTAACGGGGCTTGGGTACAATGAGCAGTTCTTC; v_call: TRBV7-3; j_call: TRBJ2-1; d_call: .; clone_size: few
cdr3_aa: CASSLGAGTLDTGELFF; cdr3_nt: TGCGCCAGCAGCTTGGGGGCAGGGACTTTGGACACCGGGGAGCTGTTTTTT; v_call: TRBV5-1; j_call: TRBJ2-2; d_call: .; clone_size: .
cdr3_aa: CASSPVQGQGIRGEGYTF; cdr3_nt: TGTGCCAGCTCACCGGTACAGGGACAGGGTATACGCGGTGAGGGCTACACCTTC; v_call: TRBV18; j_call: TRBJ1-2; d_call: TRBD1; clone_size: few
cdr3_aa: CASSLGQGVSEAFF; cdr3_nt: TGTGCCAGCAGCTTGGGACAGGGGGTAAGTGAAGCTTTCTTT; v_call: TRBV5-4; j_call: TRBJ1-1; d_call: TRBD1; clone_size: .
cdr3_aa: CASSLRGQGALEQYF; cdr3_nt: TGTGCCAGCAGCTTAAGGGGACAGGGGGCCCTGGAGCAGTACTTC; v_call: TRBV7-6; j_call: TRBJ2-7; d_call: TRBD1; clone_size: .
cdr3_aa: CASSPGQLNRAAEAFF; cdr3_nt: TGTGCCAGTAGTCCGGGACAGCTGAACAGAGCCGCTGAAGCTTTCTTT; v_call: TRBV19; j_call: TRBJ1-1; d_call: TRBD1; clone_size: .
cdr3_aa: CASSLLGQVKANYGYTF; cdr3_nt: TGTGCCAGCAGTTTATTGGGACAGGTCAAAGCTAACTATGGCTACACCTTC; v_call: TRBV28; j_call: TRBJ1-2; d_call: TRBD1; clone_size: .
cdr3_aa: CAISDLVQGNYGYTF; cdr3_nt: TGTGCCATCAGTGATCTCGTCCAGGGTAACTATGGCTACACCTTC; v_call: TRBV10-3; j_call: TRBJ1-2; d_call: .; clone_size: .
cdr3_aa: CASISTNSEEQFF; cdr3_nt: TGTGCCAGTATATCGACCAACTCGGAGGAGCAGTTCTTC; v_call: TRBV28; j_call: TRBJ2-1; d_call: .; clone_size: once
cdr3_aa: CASRSGQGDYGYTF; cdr3_nt: TGTGCCAGCAGGAGTGGACAGGGGGACTATGGCTACACCTTC; v_call: TRBV7-9; j_call: TRBJ1-2; d_call: TRBD1; clone_size: .
cdr3_aa: CASSQGQKIEAFF; cdr3_nt: TGCGCCAGCAGCCAAGGTCAGAAGATTGAAGCTTTCTTT; v_call: TRBV4-3; j_call: TRBJ1-1; d_call: .; clone_size: .
cdr3_aa: CASSYRPGGTGNTIYF; cdr3_nt: TGTGCCAGCAGTTACCGTCCAGGGGGAACTGGAAACACCATATATTTT; v_call: TRBV6-5; j_call: TRBJ1-3; d_call: TRBD1; clone_size: few
cdr3_aa: CAWSGTGLWNYGYTF; cdr3_nt: TGTGCCTGGAGTGGGACAGGGCTTTGGAACTATGGCTACACCTTC; v_call: TRBV30; j_call: TRBJ1-2; d_call: TRBD1; clone_size: .
cdr3_aa: CASSPQDRRGEQYF; cdr3_nt: TGTGCCAGCTCACCTCAGGACAGGCGGGGCGAGCAGTACTTC; v_call: TRBV18; j_call: TRBJ2-7; d_call: .; clone_size: .
cdr3_aa: CASSLTGGAYEKLFF; cdr3_nt: TGTGCCAGCTCATTGACAGGGGGCGCTTATGAAAAACTGTTTTTT; v_call: TRBV18; j_call: TRBJ1-4; d_call: TRBD1; clone_size: few
cdr3_aa: CASSLGTSGVNNEQFF; cdr3_nt: TGTGCCAGCAGCTTGGGAACTAGCGGGGTTAACAATGAGCAGTTCTTC; v_call: TRBV5-4; j_call: TRBJ2-1; d_call: TRBD2; clone_size: .
cdr3_aa: CASSDWTGKGTDTQYF; cdr3_nt: TGTGCCAGCAGTGACTGGACAGGGAAGGGCACAGATACGCAGTATTTT; v_call: TRBV28; j_call: TRBJ2-3; d_call: TRBD1; clone_size: .
cdr3_aa: CASREQGLIGADTQYF; cdr3_nt: TGCGCCAGCAGGGAGCAGGGACTAATTGGGGCAGATACGCAGTATTTT; v_call: TRBV5-1; j_call: TRBJ2-3; d_call: TRBD2; clone_size: .
cdr3_aa: CASSYTRGTDTQYF; cdr3_nt: TGTGCCAGCAGTTACACCAGGGGCACAGATACGCAGTATTTT; v_call: TRBV27; j_call: TRBJ2-3; d_call: .; clone_size: .
cdr3_aa: CAGSEPPGELFF; cdr3_nt: TGTGCCGGATCGGAGCCGCCCGGGGAGCTGTTTTTT; v_call: TRBV6-5; j_call: TRBJ2-2; d_call: .; clone_size: .
cdr3_aa: CASSIREGLVGMRFF; cdr3_nt: TGTGCCAGTAGTATCCGGGAGGGCCTCGTTGGGATGCGGTTCTTC; v_call: TRBV19; j_call: TRBJ2-1; d_call: TRBD2; clone_size: few
cdr3_aa: CASSSRTSGGNNEQFF; cdr3_nt: TGTGCCAGCAGCTCGAGGACTAGCGGGGGCAACAATGAGCAGTTCTTC; v_call: TRBV11-1; j_call: TRBJ2-1; d_call: TRBD2; clone_size: once
cdr3_aa: CASSPSADTGELFF; cdr3_nt: TGTGCCAGCAGTCCCAGTGCGGACACCGGGGAGCTGTTTTTT; v_call: TRBV27; j_call: TRBJ2-2; d_call: .; clone_size: .